This TCR beta chain stems from a study of blood T cell repertoires in COVID-19. Study-wide background: Samples of COVID-19 (acute and convalescent) were obtained from the United States, Italy and Spain.

Profiling relied on immunoSEQ multiplex PCR, and the TCRdb table lists in-frame clones only, not all of them. The sample gives roughly 230,000 clones, about four fifths of which show up once; under 5% is in the top ten. CDR1 is SGHTA, CDR2 FQGTGA, per germline. With V trimmed by 3 bases and J by 2 bases, 2 bases remained unmatched. This CDR3 comprises 15 residues. Sequenced: peripheral blood. The gene calls are TRBV7-3 and TRBJ2-3; 10 bases agree with TRBD2. The receptor's source is a middle-aged man with active or convalescent COVID-19. CDR3 loop: CASSFSGGYTDTQYF. The DNA for the CDR3 is TGTGCCAGCAGCTTTAGCGGGGGGTACACAGATACGCAGTATTTT.